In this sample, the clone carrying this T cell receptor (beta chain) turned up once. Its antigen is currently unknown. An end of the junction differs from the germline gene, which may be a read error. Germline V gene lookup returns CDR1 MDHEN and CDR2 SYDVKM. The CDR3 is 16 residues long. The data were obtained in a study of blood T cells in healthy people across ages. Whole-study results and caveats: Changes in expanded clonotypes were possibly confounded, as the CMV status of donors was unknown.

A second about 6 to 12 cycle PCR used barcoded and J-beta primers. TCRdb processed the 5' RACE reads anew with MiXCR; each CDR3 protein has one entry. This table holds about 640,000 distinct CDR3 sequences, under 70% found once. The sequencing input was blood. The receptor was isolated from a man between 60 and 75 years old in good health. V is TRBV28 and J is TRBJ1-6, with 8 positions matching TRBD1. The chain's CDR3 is CASSFYLGQVNSPLYF. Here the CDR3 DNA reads TGTGCCAGCAGTTTCTACTTGGGACAGGTCAATTCACCCCTCTACTTT.